This T cell receptor (beta chain) was captured in a study of CD8 T cells in Susac syndrome. As for the study in general: When blood was drawn, the patients with Susac syndrome were therapy-naive, on corticosteroids, or on intravenous immunoglobulin alone.

Trimming took 3 bases from V and 5 from J, leaving 8 bases between them. The CDR3 has 13 amino acids. Germline V gene data show CDR1 as MGHRA and CDR2 as YSYEKL. Broader study findings: Total CD8+ and CD8+ TEMRA repertoires contained fewer than 20 and five Susac-specific public clones, respectively.

Concerning this clonotype itself: Its antigen is not known.

Reverse transcription of about 0.5 to 1 ug RNA used random hexamers. From the immunoSEQ multiplex PCR reads, TCRdb called clonotypes with MiXCR, one entry per CDR3 protein. The table includes around 170,000 distinct CDR3 sequences, 85% to 95% detected once. This clonotype originated in a human donor with Susac syndrome. The sample consisted of CD8+ T cells from PBMCs. This chain connects TRBV4-1 to TRBJ2-1; D gene uncertain. CDR3 sequence: CASSQLMNNEQFF. The CDR3 coding sequence is TGCGCCAGCAGCCAGCTTATGAACAATGAGCAGTTCTTC.